The 26 T cell receptor beta chains listed next were all sequenced from one sample in a study of shared clonotypes between healthy human individuals. CD45RO negativity and positive selection for CCR7 defined naive CD8 cells, a population that excluded terminally differentiated effector memory CD45RA+ cells. Method: immunoSEQ multiplex PCR; TCRdb's copy keeps in-frame clones and lacks some. The sample includes under 850,000 clones, almost 95% seen only once; the top ten take around 24%. The sample consisted of naive CD8+ T cells sorted from blood. These receptors were taken from a man younger than 40 in good health.

The chain couples TRBV6-1 to TRBJ1-1; D is possibly TRBD1 (6 bases). CDR1 MNHNS and CDR2 SASEGT come from the germline V gene. The V end was cut by 3 bases, the J end by 0 bases, with 11 bases between. The CDR3 length is 15 residues. The DNA of the CDR3 is TGTGCCAGCAGTGACCCGGACAGAATGAACACTGAAGCTTTCTTT. It encodes CASSDPDRMNTEAFF.

The chain is built from TRBV7-2 and TRBJ2-7, with unresolved D. Germline V gene sequence: CDR1 SGHTA, CDR2 FQGNSA. This CDR3 has 12 residues. Trimming pared 5 bases from V and 3 bases from J, leaving 8 bases between. The DNA for the CDR3 is TGTGCCAGCAGCGGATACAGCTACGAGCAGTACTTC. Residues: CASSGYSYEQYF.

At least ten counts were recorded for this clone. The rearrangement links TRBV7-2 to TRBJ1-2; D gene uncertain. V shed 1 base and J shed 4 bases, with 7 bases lying between them. This CDR3 spans 13 amino acids. Germline V gene data show CDR1 as SGHTA and CDR2 as FQGNSA. CDR3 sequence (DNA): TGTGCCAGCAGCTTAGGGGGATCCTATGGCTACACCTTC. Protein sequence: CASSLGGSYGYTF.

J is TRBJ2-1 and V is TRBV7-2; maybe TRBD2 (5 bases). There are 16 residues in the CDR3. V was pared by 3 bases and J by 4 bases, with 16 bases between. Per the germline V gene, CDR1 is SGHTA and CDR2 is FQGNSA. This CDR3 reads CASSFLVGRGYNEQFF. The CDR3 coding sequence is TGTGCCAGCAGCTTCTTGGTGGGAAGAGGGTACAATGAGCAGTTCTTC.

This clone was detected only once. The J gene is TRBJ2-1, the V gene TRBV7-6, with 9 bases aligning to TRBD2. Germline CDR1 and CDR2: SGHVS and FNYEAQ. V lost 4 bases and J lost 4; bases outside the gene matches: 14. This CDR3 region has 18 residues. CDR3 protein: CASSWSLSREGNYNEQFF. The CDR3, as DNA: TGTGCCAGCAGCTGGTCTCTATCGCGGGAGGGGAATTACAATGAGCAGTTCTTC. The full variable domain, its missing parts supplied by reference TRBV7-6 and TRBJ2-1, is GAGVSQSPRYKVTKRGQDVALRCDPISGHVSLYWYRQALGQGPEFLTYFNYEAQQDKSGLPNDRFSAERPEGSISTLTIQRTEQRDSAMYRCASSWSLSREGNYNEQFFGPGTRLTVL.

Of note for this clone: The same CDR3 also results from other DNA sequences found in this sample. The J gene is TRBJ2-1, the V gene TRBV5-1; maybe TRBD1 (7 bases). Per germline, CDR1 SGHRS and CDR2 YFSETQ. This CDR3 has 14 amino acids. Trimming left V 0 bases short and J 5 bases short, with 9 bases between. The CDR3 protein is CASSLAGGHNEQFF. The CDR3 DNA is TGCGCCAGCAGCTTGGCAGGGGGGCACAATGAGCAGTTCTTC.

The V call is TRBV28, the J call TRBJ2-1; D is undetermined. Trimming shortened V by 8 bases and J by 6 bases, and 20 bases separated the two germline ends. Germline V gives CDR1 MDHEN, CDR2 SYDVKM. The CDR3 contains 15 residues. This CDR3 reads CASRAWLDPSNEQFF. CDR3 bases: TGTGCCAGCCGTGCCTGGCTAGATCCATCCAATGAGCAGTTCTTC.

This chain links TRBV18 with TRBJ2-4, with D perhaps assigned TRBD1 or TRBD2 (6 bases each). The CDR3 runs 17 residues. The germline CDR1 and CDR2 sequences are KGHSH and LQKENI. V was pared by 3 bases and J by 0 bases, with 15 bases between. In nucleotides, the CDR3 is TGTGCCAGCTCACCGGAGGGGGGTGTCCTAGCCAAAAACATTCAGTACTTC. It translates to CASSPEGGVLAKNIQYF.

In regard to this clone: Distinct nucleotide sequences in the sample also encode this CDR3. V and J are TRBV28 and TRBJ2-7; maybe TRBD1 (6 bases). V gave up 5 bases and J gave up 2 bases, with 10 bases separating them. This CDR3 has 13 amino acids. Germline lookup yields CDR1 MDHEN and CDR2 SYDVKM. CDR3 residues: CASSLDRAYEQYF. CDR3 in DNA: TGTGCCAGCAGTCTGGACAGAGCCTACGAGCAGTACTTC.

This rearrangement joins TRBV29-1 to TRBJ2-1; either TRBD1 or TRBD2 may supply D (5 bases each). This CDR3 contains 13 residues. The germline V gene encodes CDR1 SQVTM and CDR2 ANQGSEA. V lost 6 bases, J lost 1 base, and 10 bases lay in between. The CDR3 reads CSVGVRSYNEQFF. The CDR3 nucleotides read TGCAGCGTGGGGGTCAGGTCCTACAATGAGCAGTTCTTC.

The chain recombines TRBV7-6 with TRBJ2-3, with unresolved D. V dropped 5 bases and J dropped 4 bases, with 13 bases sitting between them. This CDR3 contains 14 residues. Germline CDR1 is SGHVS and CDR2 is FNYEAQ. For the CDR3, the DNA is TGTGCCAGCAGCCAGGACCCGGGTGCAGATACGCAGTATTTT. Translating gives CASSQDPGADTQYF. The entire variable domain, with the rest obtained from reference TRBV7-6 and TRBJ2-3, is as follows: GAGVSQSPRYKVTKRGQDVALRCDPISGHVSLYWYRQALGQGPEFLTYFNYEAQQDKSGLPNDRFSAERPEGSISTLTIQRTEQRDSAMYRCASSQDPGADTQYFGPGTRLTVL.

This clone was detected once. At one of its ends the junction is not consistent with the germline gene, which may arise from a read error. This chain uses TRBV15 with TRBJ2-7; maybe TRBD1 (5 bases). This CDR3 has 15 amino acids. Germline values: CDR1 LNHNV, CDR2 YYDKDF (reference sequence). The CDR3: CATRRARATPYEQYF. The CDR3, as DNA: TGTGCCACCAGAAGAGCCAGGGCTACACCCTACGAGCAGTACTTC.

This chain links TRBV6-1 with TRBJ2-2, with TRBD2 as a possible D gene (5 bases). V was clipped by 8 bases and J by 6 bases, with 16 bases between them. CDR1 and CDR2 (germline): MNHNS, SASEGT. The CDR3 loop spans 14 amino acids. The CDR3 sequence: CASLRRGSAGELFF. CDR3 coding DNA: TGTGCCAGCTTGAGACGGGGAAGCGCCGGGGAGCTGTTTTTT.

The chain carries TRBV25-1 and TRBJ2-5, with a tentative D call TRBD2 (6 bases). Near its end, the DNA agrees better with TRBJ2-7, so the J call may be wrong. CDR1 is MGHDK, CDR2 SYGVNS, per germline. The CDR3 extends over 14 amino acids. This CDR3 reads CASSSGSFSYEQYF. In DNA form, the CDR3 reads TGTGCCAGCAGTAGCGGGTCCTTCTCCTACGAGCAGTACTTC.

The chain is built from TRBV6-5 and TRBJ1-2; 7 bases line up with TRBD1. CDR1 and CDR2 from the germline V gene are MNHEY and SVGAGI. V shed 5 bases, J shed 4 bases, and the junction held 10 bases outside the gene matches. This CDR3 comprises 15 residues. The CDR3 sequence: CASSRTTGLGYGYTF. The DNA for the CDR3 is TGTGCCAGCAGTCGCACGACAGGGTTGGGCTATGGCTACACCTTC.

This clone was observed a single time. The CDR3 here is CASSFNSGGGETQYF. Written as DNA, the CDR3 is TGTGCCAGCAGCTTCAACTCTGGGGGCGGTGAGACCCAGTACTTC. The chain uses TRBV7-9 and TRBJ2-5, with TRBD1 as a possible D gene (6 bases). This CDR3 comprises 15 residues. Between the trimmed V and J ends, which lost 3 bases and 5 bases, there was a span of 16 bases. Looked up from germline, CDR1 is SEHNR and CDR2 is FQNEAQ (reference sequence).

V and J are TRBV2 and TRBJ1-5, with TRBD1 matching 7 bases. In germline, CDR1 is SNHLY, CDR2 FYNNEI. CDR3 length equals 15 residues. Trimming took 5 bases from V and 4 from J; bases not matched to a gene: 8. CDR3 sequence (DNA): TGTGCCAGCAGTAACCGCGGGGACAGAAATCAGCCCCAGCATTTT. Translation gives CASSNRGDRNQPQHF. The full variable domain, in which reference TRBV2 and TRBJ1-5 provide the parts outside the CDR3, is EPEVTQTPSHQVTQMGQEVILRCVPISNHLYFYWYRQILGQKVEFLVSFYNNEISEKSEIFDDQFSVERPDGSNFTLKIRSTKLEDSAMYFCASSNRGDRNQPQHFGDGTRLSIL.

V usage is TRBV28 and J usage is TRBJ2-7, with D perhaps matching TRBD1 (7 bases). The CDR3 extends over 18 amino acids. Germline CDR1 and CDR2: MDHEN and SYDVKM. The V and J ends lost 5 bases and 2 bases respectively, with 25 bases between them. This chain's CDR3 is CASSQWDSGFAVTYEQYF. As DNA, the CDR3 is TGTGCCAGCAGTCAATGGGACAGCGGGTTTGCAGTCACCTACGAGCAGTACTTC.

The chain joins TRBV29-1 to TRBJ2-1; 8 nucleotides line up with TRBD2. Trimming removed 7 bases from V and 2 bases from J; junction bases left unmatched: 10. The germline gives CDR1 SQVTM, CDR2 ANQGSEA. This CDR3 is 15 amino acids long. The CDR3 region is CSAPGGGRPYNEQFF. Written as DNA, the CDR3 is TGCAGCGCCCCCGGGGGGGGACGCCCCTACAATGAGCAGTTCTTC.

The genes are TRBV27 and TRBJ1-1, with 7 bases matching TRBD1. With V trimmed by 5 bases and J by 4 bases, 7 bases remained unmatched. CDR3 length: 14 amino acids. The germline V gene encodes CDR1 MNHEY and CDR2 SMNVEV (reference sequence). The CDR3 bases are TGTGCCAGCAGTAAACAGGGGACGTTCACTGAAGCTTTCTTT. Translation: CASSKQGTFTEAFF.

The V and J genes are TRBV18 and TRBJ2-5; 11 bases align to TRBD2. The J segment lost 1 base and the V segment lost 4 bases, leaving 8 bases of the junction unmatched. Germline lookup yields CDR1 KGHSH and CDR2 LQKENI. The CDR3 sequence is 17 residues long. The CDR3 loop is CASSLTGTSGFQETQYF. The CDR3 DNA sequence: TGTGCCAGCTCACTCACCGGGACTAGCGGTTTCCAAGAGACCCAGTACTTC.

This chain connects TRBV6-1 to TRBJ1-5; TRBD1 matches at 7 bases. Germline V gene lookup returns CDR1 MNHNS and CDR2 SASEGT. V shed 11 bases and J 0 bases; nucleotides not matched to a gene: 10. The CDR3 runs 15 residues. The CDR3 loop is CAGQDEINSNQPQHF. In DNA form, the CDR3 reads TGTGCCGGACAGGACGAGATTAATAGCAATCAGCCCCAGCATTTT.

The chain carries TRBV7-8 and TRBJ2-1, with 12 bases fitting TRBD2. The germline CDR1 and CDR2 sequences are SGHVS and FQNEAQ. V was clipped by 4 bases and J by 8 bases; unmatched bases: 9. This CDR3 region has 16 residues. CDR3 region: CASSSVTSGSRYEQFF. The CDR3 coding sequence is TGTGCCAGCAGCTCCGTGACTAGCGGGAGCCGGTATGAGCAGTTCTTC.

The chain uses TRBV13 and TRBJ1-6; 8 bases fit TRBD1. The V and J ends lost 5 bases and 0 bases, in that order; junction bases with no gene match: 6. Germline CDR1 reads PRHDT; CDR2 reads FYEKMQ (reference sequence). This CDR3 contains 17 residues. The CDR3 DNA is TGTGCCAGCAGCCCCGGACAGGGAGGCTCCTATAATTCACCCCTCCACTTT. This sequence encodes CASSPGQGGSYNSPLHF.

The rearrangement links TRBV6-5 to TRBJ1-5, with a possible D match to TRBD1 (6 bases). Germline V gives CDR1 MNHEY, CDR2 SVGAGI. This CDR3 is 15 amino acids long. V was shortened by 4 bases and J by 2 bases, with 12 bases between the two germline ends. CDR3 sequence reads: CASSSGTQRNQPQHF. Written as DNA, the CDR3 is TGTGCCAGCAGTTCGGGGACACAGCGCAATCAGCCCCAGCATTTT.

The chain joins TRBV11-2 to TRBJ1-1; D is uncertain. V lost 4 bases, J lost 8 bases, and 8 bases lay in between. Germline V CDR1 and CDR2: SGHAT, FQNNGV. The CDR3 consists of 11 residues. In DNA form, the CDR3 reads TGTGCCAGCAGCTCCACAGACGAAGCTTTCTTT. Encoded protein: CASSSTDEAFF.